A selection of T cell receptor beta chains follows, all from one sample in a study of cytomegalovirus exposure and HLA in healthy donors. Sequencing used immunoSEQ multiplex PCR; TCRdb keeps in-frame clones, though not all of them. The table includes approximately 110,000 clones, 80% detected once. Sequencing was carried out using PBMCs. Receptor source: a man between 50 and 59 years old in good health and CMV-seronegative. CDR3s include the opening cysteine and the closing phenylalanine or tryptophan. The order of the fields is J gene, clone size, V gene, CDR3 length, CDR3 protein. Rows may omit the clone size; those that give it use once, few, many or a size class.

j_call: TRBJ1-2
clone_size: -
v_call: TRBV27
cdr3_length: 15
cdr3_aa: CASSLSRGRGYGYTF

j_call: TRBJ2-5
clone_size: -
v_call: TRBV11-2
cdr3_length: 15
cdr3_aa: CASSLGPSGSETQYF

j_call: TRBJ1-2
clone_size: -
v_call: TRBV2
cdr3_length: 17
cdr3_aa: CASSEFSSTRTNYGYTF

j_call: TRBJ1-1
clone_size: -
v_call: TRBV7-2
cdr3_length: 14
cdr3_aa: CASSLVRGEGEAFF

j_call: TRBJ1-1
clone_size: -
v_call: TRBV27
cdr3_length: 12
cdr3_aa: CASSFQGREAFF

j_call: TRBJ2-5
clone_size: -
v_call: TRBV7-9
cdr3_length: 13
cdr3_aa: CASSIRQGGTQYF

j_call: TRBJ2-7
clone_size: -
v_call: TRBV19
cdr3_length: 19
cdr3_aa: CASSIPPGLAGPGSYEQYF

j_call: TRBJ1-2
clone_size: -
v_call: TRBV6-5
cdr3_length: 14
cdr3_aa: CASSYSTGEGGYTF

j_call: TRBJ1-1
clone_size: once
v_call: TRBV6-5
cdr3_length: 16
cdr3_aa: CASSYSSRRRYTEAFF

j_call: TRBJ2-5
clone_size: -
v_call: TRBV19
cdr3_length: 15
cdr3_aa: CASSIGRGDKETQYF

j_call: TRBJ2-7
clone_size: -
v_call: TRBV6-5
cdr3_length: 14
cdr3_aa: CASSYFEGISEQYF

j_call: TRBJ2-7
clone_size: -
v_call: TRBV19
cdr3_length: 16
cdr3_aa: CASSPYRGRFSYEQYF

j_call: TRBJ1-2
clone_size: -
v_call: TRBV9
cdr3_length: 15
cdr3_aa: CASSATVQGARGYTF

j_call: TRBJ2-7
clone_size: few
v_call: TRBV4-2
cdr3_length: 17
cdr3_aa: CASSRSAGTGESYEQYF

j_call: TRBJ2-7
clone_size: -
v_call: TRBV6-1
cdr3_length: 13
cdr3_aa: CASSGGDGYEQYF

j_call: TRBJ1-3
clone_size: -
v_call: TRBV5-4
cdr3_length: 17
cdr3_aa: CASSSRTGEQEGNTIYF

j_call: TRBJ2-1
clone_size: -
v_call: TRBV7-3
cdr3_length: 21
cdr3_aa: CASSLISRVVAGGSSYNEQFF

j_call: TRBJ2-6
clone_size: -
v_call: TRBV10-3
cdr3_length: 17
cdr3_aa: CAISESGQGAEGNVLTF

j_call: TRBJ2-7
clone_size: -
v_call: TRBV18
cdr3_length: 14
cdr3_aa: CASSPRDFSYEQYF

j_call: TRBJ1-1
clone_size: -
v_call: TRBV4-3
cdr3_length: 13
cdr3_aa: CASSQERWTEAFF

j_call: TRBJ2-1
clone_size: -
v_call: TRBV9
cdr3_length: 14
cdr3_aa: CASSVRGSYNEQFF

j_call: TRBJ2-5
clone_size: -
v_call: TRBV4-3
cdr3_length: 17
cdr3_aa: CASSQGTSGGYQETQYF

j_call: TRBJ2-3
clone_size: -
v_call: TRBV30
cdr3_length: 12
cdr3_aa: CAWREFTDTQYF

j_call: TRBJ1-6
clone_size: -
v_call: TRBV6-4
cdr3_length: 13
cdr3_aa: CASSPSGEYPLHF

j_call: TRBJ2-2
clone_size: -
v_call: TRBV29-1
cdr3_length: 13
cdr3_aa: CSVWTALTGELFF

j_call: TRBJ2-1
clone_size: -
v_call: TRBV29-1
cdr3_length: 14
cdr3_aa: CSVQVGRSYNEQFF

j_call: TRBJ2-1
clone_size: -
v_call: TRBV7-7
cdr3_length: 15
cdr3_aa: CASSSEQGGYNEQFF

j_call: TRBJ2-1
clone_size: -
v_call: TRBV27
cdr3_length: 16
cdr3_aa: CASKEKDRGRLNEQFF

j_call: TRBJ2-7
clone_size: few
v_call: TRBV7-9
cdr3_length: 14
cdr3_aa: CASSLPDRNYEQYF

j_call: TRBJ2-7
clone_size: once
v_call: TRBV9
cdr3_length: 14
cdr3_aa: CASSSGQGVDEQYF

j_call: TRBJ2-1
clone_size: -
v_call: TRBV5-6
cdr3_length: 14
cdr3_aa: CASSLAPGGPEQFF

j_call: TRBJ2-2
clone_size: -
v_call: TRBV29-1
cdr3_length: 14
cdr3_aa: CSVRTSGNAGELFF

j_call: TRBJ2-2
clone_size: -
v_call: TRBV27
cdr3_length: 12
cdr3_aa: CASSSDTGELFF

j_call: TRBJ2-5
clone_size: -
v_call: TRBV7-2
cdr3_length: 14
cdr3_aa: CASSLLGQVETQYF

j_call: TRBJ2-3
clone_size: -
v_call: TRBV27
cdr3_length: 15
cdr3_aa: CASSLLSGGADTQYF

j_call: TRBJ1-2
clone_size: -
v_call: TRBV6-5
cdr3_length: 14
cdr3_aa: CASSPNDGQKGYTF

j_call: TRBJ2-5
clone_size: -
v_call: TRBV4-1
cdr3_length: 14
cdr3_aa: CASSQGDRGQTQYF

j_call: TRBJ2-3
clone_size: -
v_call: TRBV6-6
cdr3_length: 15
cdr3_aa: CASRNSGASTDTQYF

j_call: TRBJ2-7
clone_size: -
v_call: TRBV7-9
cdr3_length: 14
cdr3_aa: CASSRTEEPYEQYF

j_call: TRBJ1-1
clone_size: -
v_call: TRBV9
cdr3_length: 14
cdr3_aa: CASSALDEGTEAFF